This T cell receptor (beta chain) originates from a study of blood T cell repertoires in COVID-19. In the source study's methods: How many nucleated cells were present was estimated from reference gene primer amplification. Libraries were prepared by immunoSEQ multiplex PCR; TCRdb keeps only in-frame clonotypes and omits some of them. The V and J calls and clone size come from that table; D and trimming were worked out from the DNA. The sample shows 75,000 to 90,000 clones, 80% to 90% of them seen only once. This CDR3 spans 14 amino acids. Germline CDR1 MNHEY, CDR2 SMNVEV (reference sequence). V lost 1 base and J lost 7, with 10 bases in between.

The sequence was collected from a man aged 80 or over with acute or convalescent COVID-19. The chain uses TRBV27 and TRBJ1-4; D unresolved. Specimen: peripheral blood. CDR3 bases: TGTGCCAGCAGTTTATGGAGAGACGGTGAAAAACTGTTTTTT. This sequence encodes CASSLWRDGEKLFF.